These T cell receptor beta chains were read from a single sample in a study of spatial heterogeneity in lung cancer. TCRdb fed the 5' RACE reads into MiXCR, producing one record per CDR3 protein. The sample lists around 66,000 distinct CDR3 sequences; 6.3% were seen once. Sequencing used PBMCs, obtained at surgery. The receptor source for this set is a female donor with early-stage non-small cell lung cancer. Each CDR3 is given with its conserved first and last residue. A D gene is named only where the DNA matches it firmly. The listing skips clone size in some rows; elsewhere it reads once, few, many or a size class.

D: NA
J: TRBJ2-3
V: TRBV4-1
size: many
DNA: TGCGCCAGCAGCCAAGATGCCAGGTTCAGGGATACGCAGTATTTT
CDR3: CASSQDARFRDTQYF

D: NA
J: TRBJ1-2
V: TRBV6-1
size: few
DNA: TGTGCCAGCACCCGGCGAGAGTCTGGCTACACCTTC
CDR3: CASTRRESGYTF

D: NA
J: TRBJ1-5
V: TRBV28
size: NA
DNA: TGTGCCAGCACCCCGGACAATAGCAATCAGCCCCAGCATTTT
CDR3: CASTPDNSNQPQHF

D: NA
J: TRBJ2-3
V: TRBV6-1
size: NA
DNA: TGTGCCAGCAGTGAAATGAGACTAATTACAGATACGCAGTATTTT
CDR3: CASSEMRLITDTQYF

D: NA
J: TRBJ2-5
V: TRBV2
size: many
DNA: TGTGCCAGCAGTCTAAACGGGCAGGGCCTTTCTGAGACCCAGTACTTC
CDR3: CASSLNGQGLSETQYF

D: NA
J: TRBJ2-6
V: TRBV11-3
size: NA
DNA: TGTGCCAGCAGCCAAACGGGACCCTCACAATACTCTGGGGCCAACGTCCTGACTTTC
CDR3: CASSQTGPSQYSGANVLTF

D: NA
J: TRBJ1-5
V: TRBV20-1
size: many
DNA: TGCAGTGCTAGAGCGCCGGGAAGGAATCAGCCCCAGCATTTT
CDR3: CSARAPGRNQPQHF

D: NA
J: TRBJ2-1
V: TRBV5-1
size: many
DNA: TGCGCCAGCAGCTTGGTAGAAGGGGTCGAAGGGCAGTTCTTC
CDR3: CASSLVEGVEGQFF

D: NA
J: TRBJ2-1
V: TRBV7-6
size: few
DNA: TGTGCCAGCAGCTCAGCTCAGGCCTCCTACAATGAGCAGTTCTTC
CDR3: CASSSAQASYNEQFF

D: NA
J: TRBJ2-3
V: TRBV5-1
size: many
DNA: TGCGCCAGCAGCTTGGCTCAGGAAGCAGATACGCAGTATTTT
CDR3: CASSLAQEADTQYF

D: TRBD1
J: TRBJ2-2
V: TRBV29-1
size: many
DNA: TGCAGCGTTGAAATTTTGACAGGGCACACCGGGGAGCTGTTTTTT
CDR3: CSVEILTGHTGELFF

D: TRBD1
J: TRBJ1-3
V: TRBV27
size: many
DNA: TGTGCCAGCAGTACAGGGACAGGGTCAGGAAACACCATATATTTT
CDR3: CASSTGTGSGNTIYF

D: NA
J: TRBJ2-2
V: TRBV6-6
size: NA
DNA: TGTGCCAGCAGGGGCCGGGACTCCCAGACCGGGGAGCTGTTTTTT
CDR3: CASRGRDSQTGELFF

D: NA
J: TRBJ2-1
V: TRBV11-2
size: NA
DNA: TGTGCCAGCCGACCGGGCCTCGGATCCTACAATGAGCAGTTCTTC
CDR3: CASRPGLGSYNEQFF

D: NA
J: TRBJ1-2
V: TRBV2
size: many
DNA: TGTGCCAGCAGTGAAGGGGTGGCTAACTATGGCTACACCTTC
CDR3: CASSEGVANYGYTF

D: TRBD2
J: TRBJ2-3
V: TRBV28
size: NA
DNA: TGTGCCAGCAGTACCCAAGTGACTAGCGGGAGAATAGATACGCAGTATTTT
CDR3: CASSTQVTSGRIDTQYF

D: TRBD1
J: TRBJ1-2
V: TRBV4-1
size: few
DNA: TGCGCCAGCAGCCCAGCAGGGGGCCGACACTATGGCTACACCTTC
CDR3: CASSPAGGRHYGYTF

D: TRBD1
J: TRBJ2-6
V: TRBV7-8
size: NA
DNA: TGTGCCAGCAGCCCCGGACAGGGGGCGAGTACAGGGGCCAACGTCCTGACTTTC
CDR3: CASSPGQGASTGANVLTF

D: TRBD2
J: TRBJ2-2
V: TRBV12-3/TRBV12-4
size: many
DNA: TGTGCCAGCAGTTTAGGAGGACTAGCGCCTGGGGCCGGGGAGCTGTTTTTT
CDR3: CASSLGGLAPGAGELFF

D: TRBD1
J: TRBJ2-7
V: TRBV20-1
size: many
DNA: TGCAGTGCTAGAGCGCGGCAGGGGGATCCCTACGAGCAGTACTTC
CDR3: CSARARQGDPYEQYF

D: TRBD1
J: TRBJ2-1
V: TRBV6-2/TRBV6-3
size: many
DNA: TGTGCCAGCAGTGATAGGACAGGGAAGCCCTACAATGAGCAGTTCTTC
CDR3: CASSDRTGKPYNEQFF

D: NA
J: TRBJ2-2
V: TRBV7-8
size: many
DNA: TGTGCCAGCACCCCGGGACCTAACACCGGGGAGCTGTTTTTT
CDR3: CASTPGPNTGELFF

D: TRBD2
J: TRBJ2-1
V: TRBV24-1
size: many
DNA: TGTGCCACCAGTGATTTCGGGACTAGCGGGGACAGAGCACACAATGAGCAGTTCTTC
CDR3: CATSDFGTSGDRAHNEQFF

D: NA
J: TRBJ1-3
V: TRBV9
size: few
DNA: TGTGCCAGCAGCCCCCGCCGTGGGGACGAGAGCTCTGGAAACACCATATATTTT
CDR3: CASSPRRGDESSGNTIYF

D: NA
J: TRBJ1-1
V: TRBV12-3/TRBV12-4
size: few
DNA: TGTGCCAGCAGTTTAGACGGGACACTGAACACTGAAGCTTTCTTT
CDR3: CASSLDGTLNTEAFF

D: TRBD1
J: TRBJ2-5
V: TRBV3-1
size: NA
DNA: TGTGCCAGCAGCCGGGGGACAGTCCAAGAGACCCAGTACTTC
CDR3: CASSRGTVQETQYF